This is a list of T cell receptor beta chains from one sample in a study of T cell repertoires in cytomegalovirus infection. No antigens are known for them. One entry per CDR3 protein, called by TCRdb with MiXCR from the reads. The sample holds around 800,000 distinct CDR3 sequences, approximately 30% seen once. This specimen was cultured CD8+ T cells from PBMCs, taken from culture after CMV antigen stimulation. Receptors were obtained from a human donor in good health (CMV status not recorded). Some clones in this sample may be carry-over from other donors' samples. Each CDR3 is given with its conserved first and last residue. The D gene is left open where the match is weak. Where a row states a size, it is once, few, many or the class of an expanded clone; other rows omit it.

J: TRBJ1-3; size: NA; D: NA; V: TRBV2; CDR3: CASMSRGRSGNTIYF; DNA: TGTGCCAGCATGTCAAGGGGACGGTCTGGAAACACCATATATTTT
J: TRBJ2-3; size: NA; D: NA; V: TRBV12-3/TRBV12-4; CDR3: CASTTGAGPSTDTQYF; DNA: TGTGCCAGCACCACCGGGGCGGGTCCTAGCACAGATACGCAGTATTTT
J: TRBJ2-5; size: many; D: NA; V: TRBV7-2; CDR3: CASSSPEHGGHSEETQYF; DNA: TGTGCCAGCAGCTCGCCTGAGCATGGGGGGCATTCAGAAGAGACCCAGTACTTC
J: TRBJ1-5; size: NA; D: NA; V: TRBV19; CDR3: CASRGRWQMFDQPQHF; DNA: TGTGCCAGTAGGGGTCGGTGGCAGATGTTTGATCAGCCCCAGCATTTT
J: TRBJ2-5; size: many; D: NA; V: TRBV7-2; CDR3: CASSPLGGRETQYF; DNA: TGTGCCAGCAGTCCGCTAGGTGGTCGGGAGACCCAGTACTTC
J: TRBJ1-2; size: few; D: NA; V: TRBV4-1; CDR3: CASSQETDRPYGYTF; DNA: TGCGCCAGCAGCCAAGAGACTGACAGGCCCTATGGCTACACCTTC
J: TRBJ1-5; size: few; D: TRBD1; V: TRBV5-8; CDR3: CASSRRQGNQPQHF; DNA: TGTGCCAGCAGCAGACGACAGGGGAATCAGCCCCAGCATTTT
J: TRBJ1-1; size: few; D: NA; V: TRBV5-1; CDR3: CASSLLTPGPSNTEAFF; DNA: TGCGCCAGCAGCTTGCTGACCCCGGGACCATCGAACACTGAAGCTTTCTTT
J: TRBJ1-1; size: NA; D: TRBD1; V: TRBV4-1; CDR3: CASSQRSGGNTEAFF; DNA: TGCGCCAGCAGCCAAAGATCAGGGGGGAACACTGAAGCTTTCTTT
J: TRBJ1-2; size: NA; D: NA; V: TRBV7-9; CDR3: CASSRDRRSNYGYTF; DNA: TGTGCCAGCAGCCGGGACCGAAGATCTAACTATGGCTACACCTTC
J: TRBJ2-2; size: NA; D: TRBD2; V: TRBV27; CDR3: CASSPFASGAGELFF; DNA: TGTGCCAGCAGTCCCTTTGCGAGCGGGGCCGGGGAGCTGTTTTTT
J: TRBJ2-1; size: few; D: TRBD2; V: TRBV7-8; CDR3: CASSRYLAGGDNEQFF; DNA: TGTGCCAGCAGTCGCTATCTAGCGGGGGGGGACAATGAGCAGTTCTTC
J: TRBJ1-5; size: NA; D: NA; V: TRBV28; CDR3: CASSLTLVSNQPQHF; DNA: TGTGCCAGCAGTTTAACCCTTGTTAGCAATCAGCCCCAGCATTTT
J: TRBJ1-1; size: NA; D: TRBD1; V: TRBV19; CDR3: CASSTSGTGLTEAFF; DNA: TGTGCCAGTAGTACTTCCGGGACAGGGCTCACTGAAGCTTTCTTT
J: TRBJ2-1; size: NA; D: NA; V: TRBV28; CDR3: CAIQKGYNEQFF; DNA: TGTGCCATTCAGAAAGGGTACAATGAGCAGTTCTTC
J: TRBJ1-6; size: NA; D: TRBD1; V: TRBV6-5; CDR3: CASSLSGTGATDSPLHF; DNA: TGTGCCAGCAGTCTATCCGGGACAGGGGCAACGGATTCACCCCTCCACTTT
J: TRBJ2-7; size: few; D: TRBD1; V: TRBV7-9; CDR3: CASSPPGQGANEQYF; DNA: TGTGCCAGCAGCCCGCCGGGACAGGGGGCGAACGAGCAGTACTTC
J: TRBJ2-7; size: NA; D: TRBD1; V: TRBV19; CDR3: CASNLGQGPYEQYF; DNA: TGTGCCAGTAATCTTGGACAGGGACCCTACGAGCAGTACTTC
J: TRBJ2-3; size: many; D: NA; V: TRBV7-6; CDR3: CASSLGTITDTQYF; DNA: TGTGCCAGCAGCTTAGGGACTATCACAGATACGCAGTATTTT